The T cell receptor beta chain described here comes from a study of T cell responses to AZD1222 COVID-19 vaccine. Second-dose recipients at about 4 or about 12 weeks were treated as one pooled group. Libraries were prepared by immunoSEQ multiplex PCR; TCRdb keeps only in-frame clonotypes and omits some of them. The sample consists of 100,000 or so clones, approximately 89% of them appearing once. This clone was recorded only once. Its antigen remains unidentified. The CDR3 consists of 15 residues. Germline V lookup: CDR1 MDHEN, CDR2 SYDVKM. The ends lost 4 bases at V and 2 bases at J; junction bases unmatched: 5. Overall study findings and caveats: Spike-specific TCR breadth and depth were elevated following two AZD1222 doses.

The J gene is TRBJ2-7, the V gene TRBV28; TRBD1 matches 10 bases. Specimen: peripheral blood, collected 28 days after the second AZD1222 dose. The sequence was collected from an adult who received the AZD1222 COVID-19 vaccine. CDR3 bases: TGTGCCAGCAGTTCGGGACAGGGGTACCCCTACGAGCAGTACTTC. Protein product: CASSSGQGYPYEQYF. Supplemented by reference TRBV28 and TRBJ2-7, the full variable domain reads DVKVTQSSRYLVKRTGEKVFLECVQDMDHENMFWYRQDPGLGLRLIYFSYDVKMKEKGDIPEGYSVSREKKERFSLILESASTNQTSMYLCASSSGQGYPYEQYFGPGTRLTVT.